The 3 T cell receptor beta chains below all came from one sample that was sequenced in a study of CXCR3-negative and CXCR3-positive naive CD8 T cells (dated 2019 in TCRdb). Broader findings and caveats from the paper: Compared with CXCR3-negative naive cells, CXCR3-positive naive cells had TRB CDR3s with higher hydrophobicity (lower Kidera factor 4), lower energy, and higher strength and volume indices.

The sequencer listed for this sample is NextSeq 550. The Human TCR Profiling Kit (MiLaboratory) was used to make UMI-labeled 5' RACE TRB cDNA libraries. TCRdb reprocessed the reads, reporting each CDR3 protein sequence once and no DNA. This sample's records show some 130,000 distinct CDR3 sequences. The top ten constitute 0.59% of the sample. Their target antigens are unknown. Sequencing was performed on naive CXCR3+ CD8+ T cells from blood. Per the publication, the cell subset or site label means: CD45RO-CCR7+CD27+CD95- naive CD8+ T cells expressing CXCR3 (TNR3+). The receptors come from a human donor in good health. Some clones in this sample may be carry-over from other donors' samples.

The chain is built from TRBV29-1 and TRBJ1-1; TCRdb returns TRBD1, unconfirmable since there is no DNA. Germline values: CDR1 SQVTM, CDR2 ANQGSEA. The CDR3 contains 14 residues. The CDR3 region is CSVRMQGVSTEAFF.

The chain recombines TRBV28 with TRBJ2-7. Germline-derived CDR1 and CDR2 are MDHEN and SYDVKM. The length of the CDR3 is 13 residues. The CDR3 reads CASKLGDYYEQYF.

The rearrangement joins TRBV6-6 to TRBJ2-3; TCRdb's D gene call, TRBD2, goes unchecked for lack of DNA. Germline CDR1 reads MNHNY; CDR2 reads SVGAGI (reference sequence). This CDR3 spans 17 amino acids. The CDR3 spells CASSSTSGGARTDTQYF.